The rows below give T cell receptor beta chains drawn from one sample of a study of molecular identifiers for immune sequencing clone quantification. TCRdb fed the PCR reads into MiXCR, producing one record per CDR3 protein. The table includes about 300,000 distinct CDR3 sequences, 20% to 25% detected once. Specimen: naive CD8+ T cells from blood, with Jurkat cell RNA spiked in. All receptors come from a human donor in good health. Some libraries in this study had Jurkat cell RNA spiked in. Both conserved end residues are part of each CDR3. The D gene is left open where the match is weak. Clone size, where shown, is once, few, many, or a class for clones that have expanded.

J	D	V	size	DNA	CDR3
TRBJ2-3	-	TRBV20-1	many	TGCAGTGCTAGAGATCCGGGGGCAGATACGCAGTATTTT	CSARDPGADTQYF
TRBJ2-5	-	TRBV2	few	TGTGCCAGGCGGGCCCCGGGACGCCGAGAGACCCAGTACTTC	CARRAPGRRETQYF
TRBJ2-1	-	TRBV19	many	TGTGCCAGTAGTATTTCCCCGCCGAGGTGGAATGAGCAGTTCTTC	CASSISPPRWNEQFF
TRBJ2-1	-	TRBV24-1	many	TGTGCCACCAGCCTGGGCGATGAGCAGTTCTTC	CATSLGDEQFF
TRBJ2-5	-	TRBV12-3/TRBV12-4	-	TGTGCCAGCAGTTTTTTGGGAGAGACCCAGTACTTC	CASSFLGETQYF
TRBJ2-7	TRBD1	TRBV2	many	TGTGCCAGCGGTCCAGGGGGCGTTTACGAGCAGTACTTC	CASGPGGVYEQYF
TRBJ1-4	-	TRBV2	many	TGTGCCAGCAGGGATCCCATGCAGGGGTGGGAAAAACTGTTTTTT	CASRDPMQGWEKLFF
TRBJ2-3	TRBD2	TRBV2	many	TGTGCCAGCAGTGATGAGGAACTAGCGGGGGGCACAGATACGCAGTATTTT	CASSDEELAGGTDTQYF
TRBJ2-3	TRBD1	TRBV13	few	TGTGCCAGCAGCTCAGGGACAGGGGTCCCCACAGATACGCAGTATTTT	CASSSGTGVPTDTQYF
TRBJ2-7	-	TRBV7-9	many	TGTGCCAGCAGCTTACCGGGCCCGAGCTACGAGCAGTACTTC	CASSLPGPSYEQYF
TRBJ1-6	-	TRBV7-9	few	TGTGCCAGCAGCGGACCTAATTCACCCCTCCACTTT	CASSGPNSPLHF
TRBJ2-3	-	TRBV30	few	TGTGCCTGGAGTCCCGGGACTGCAGATACGCAGTATTTT	CAWSPGTADTQYF
TRBJ2-2	TRBD1	TRBV3-1	many	TGTGCCAGCAGCCAGACAGGGCCCGCCGGGGAGCTGTTTTTT	CASSQTGPAGELFF
TRBJ1-1	-	TRBV6-1	many	TGTGCCAGCAGTGACTATTCGAACACTGAAGCTTTCTTT	CASSDYSNTEAFF
TRBJ1-1	-	TRBV12-3/TRBV12-4	few	TGTGCCAGCAGTTTTCCCGCAGGGTTCAAGCTTGAAGCTTTCTTT	CASSFPAGFKLEAFF
TRBJ2-7	-	TRBV20-1	many	TGCAGTGCCGCCAGGGACTCATACCCCTACTCCTACGAGCAGTACTTC	CSAARDSYPYSYEQYF
TRBJ2-7	-	TRBV13	many	TGTGCCAGCGGTTGGCACGGGAGCTCCTACGAGCAGTACTTC	CASGWHGSSYEQYF
TRBJ1-4	TRBD1	TRBV7-9	-	TGTGCCAGCAGCCACTCAATCACAGGGGAACTGTTTTTT	CASSHSITGELFF
TRBJ2-1	-	TRBV5-6	-	TGTGCCAGCAGCTTGATACCCGACCTATTAATGAATGAGCAGTTCTTC	CASSLIPDLLMNEQFF
TRBJ2-3	-	TRBV6-4	many	TGTGCCAGCAGTATGACCAGAGGGCATAGCACAGATACGCAGTATTTT	CASSMTRGHSTDTQYF
TRBJ2-3	-	TRBV28	many	TGTGCCAGCACTCGGGTGGCCGAAGGGACAGATACGCAGTATTTT	CASTRVAEGTDTQYF
TRBJ2-3	-	TRBV19	-	TGTGCCAGTACCCCTTCGGTGGCAGATACGCAGTATTTT	CASTPSVADTQYF
TRBJ2-7	TRBD1	TRBV29-1	many	TGCAGCGTTGAAGCCAAACCGGGACAGGGGTCCTACGAGCAGTACTTC	CSVEAKPGQGSYEQYF
TRBJ1-5	-	TRBV20-1	-	TGCAGTGCTAGAGATGGGGTCAGGGTGAGCAATCAGCCCCAGCATTTT	CSARDGVRVSNQPQHF
TRBJ2-3	-	TRBV6-6	-	TGTGCCAGCAGTTCAGATAGGACCTTTCCCACAGATACGCAGTATTTT	CASSSDRTFPTDTQYF
TRBJ2-7	-	TRBV14	many	TGTGCCAGCAGCCAACAGACAGTTAGCTCCTACGAGCAGTACTTC	CASSQQTVSSYEQYF
TRBJ2-7	-	TRBV4-3	-	TGCGCCAGCAGCCAATTCGCCTCCGGGACAAGCTCCTACGAGCAGTACTTC	CASSQFASGTSSYEQYF
TRBJ2-7	-	TRBV2	many	TGTGCCAGCAGTCCCGGGACGATTACCTACGAGCAGTACTTC	CASSPGTITYEQYF
TRBJ2-5	TRBD1	TRBV18	few	TGTGCCAGCTCACCACTACTCCCCGGCAGGGGGCCTGATGGGACCCAGTACTTC	CASSPLLPGRGPDGTQYF
TRBJ1-1	-	TRBV12-3/TRBV12-4	-	TGTGCCAGCAGGCTTCCAGGGTTGGCCTACCCTGAAGCTTTCTTT	CASRLPGLAYPEAFF
TRBJ2-7	-	TRBV29-1	-	TGCAGCGTTGGTTGGTCTAGCTCCTACGAGCAGTACTTC	CSVGWSSSYEQYF
TRBJ2-7	TRBD2	TRBV20-1	many	TGCAGTGCTGGACCCGGGGGAGGGGACGAGCAGTACTTC	CSAGPGGGDEQYF
TRBJ2-7	-	TRBV27	-	TGTGCCAGCAGTCCGGGGCCCGGGGCCTTCCATGCCGAGCAGTACTTC	CASSPGPGAFHAEQYF
TRBJ1-1	-	TRBV7-9	few	TGTGCCAGCAGCTTAGCGCCCCGAACTGAAGCTTTCTTT	CASSLAPRTEAFF
TRBJ1-1	-	TRBV7-9	many	TGTGCCAGCAGCTCCCCAGACCTTAACACTGAAGCTTTCTTT	CASSSPDLNTEAFF
TRBJ2-3	TRBD2	TRBV20-1	few	TGCAGTGCACCAGGGGGGGGAGCGGGGGGGCCGGGTGATACGCAGTATTTT	CSAPGGGAGGPGDTQYF
TRBJ2-3	-	TRBV7-6	once	TGTGCCGGCAGCAAGGACAGCCTTCGCACAGATACGCAGTATTTT	CAGSKDSLRTDTQYF
TRBJ2-2	-	TRBV7-9	few	TGTGCCAGCAGCTTAGCAGGAGGGTCCCACGGGGAGCTGGTTTTT	CASSLAGGSHGELVF
TRBJ2-3	-	TRBV3-1	-	TGTGCCAGCAGCCAATTTACAAGCATTTCTAGCACAGATACGCAGTATTTT	CASSQFTSISSTDTQYF
TRBJ2-4	TRBD1	TRBV6-5	many	TGTGCCAGCAGTACTTTAGGGGGCTTAGGGAACATTCAGTACTTC	CASSTLGGLGNIQYF
TRBJ2-5	-	TRBV28	many	TGTGCCAGCAGTTTGTTCGGGACATCGTACCAAGAGACCCAGTACTTC	CASSLFGTSYQETQYF
TRBJ2-7	TRBD2	TRBV6-5	-	TGTGCCAGCATTGACGGGACTACCTACGAGCAGTACTTC	CASIDGTTYEQYF
TRBJ2-7	-	TRBV4-3	many	TGCGCCAGCAGCCAAGATGTTGGACCCTACGAGCAGTACTTC	CASSQDVGPYEQYF
TRBJ1-6	-	TRBV3-1	many	TGTGCCAGCAGCCAAGGTGCGAATTCACCCCTCCACTTT	CASSQGANSPLHF
TRBJ2-3	TRBD2	TRBV4-3	few	TGCGCCAGCAGCCAAGCGGTAGCGGGGGGGAGGCCAGATACGCAGTATTTT	CASSQAVAGGRPDTQYF
TRBJ1-5	-	TRBV27	many	TGTGCCAGCAGCTGGGTCTATGGTCAGCCCCAGCATTTT	CASSWVYGQPQHF
TRBJ2-7	TRBD2	TRBV25-1	many	TGTGCCAGCACCCTCGGGGGGAGCTCCTACGAGCAGTACTTC	CASTLGGSSYEQYF
TRBJ1-6	TRBD1	TRBV6-6	many	TGTGCCAGCAGCCACTTTGACAGGGAGAAGAATTCACCCCTCCACTTT	CASSHFDREKNSPLHF
TRBJ2-3	-	TRBV6-6	-	TGTGCCAGCTTACCACCGCGAAACACAGATACGCAGTATTTT	CASLPPRNTDTQYF